One and the same sample provided the 16 T cell receptor beta chains below, sequenced in a study of blood T cell repertoires in COVID-19 (dated by TCRdb to between 2020 and 2021). The library was prepared using the immunoSEQ multiplex PCR assay. Held by TCRdb, this immuneACCESS table contains in-frame sequences only and omits some clones. Under half of the omission traces to an unresolved V gene where checked; the cause of the rest is unknown. The sample table records fewer than 350,000 clones; roughly 87% of these occur just once. The biggest ten clones account for roughly a tenth of the sample. Sequencing used peripheral blood. The receptors here all came from a man between 25 and 39 years old with COVID-19, enrolled during active disease.

V usage is TRBV12-3 or TRBV12-4 and J usage is TRBJ1-2, with TRBD1 matching over 11 bases. The CDR3 has 13 residues. After removal of 5 bases from V and 7 bases from J, the junction contained 3 bases not matched to a gene. CDR3 DNA: TGTGCCAGCAGTCTCGGACAGGGGGCTGGCTACACCTTC. This sequence encodes CASSLGQGAGYTF.

This rearrangement joins TRBV3-1 (or the pseudogene TRBV3-2) to TRBJ2-3, with D unclear. Germline CDR1 and CDR2: LGHDT and YNNKEL (reference sequence). There are 13 residues in the CDR3. Trimming removed 8 bases from V and 3 bases from J, with 12 bases in between. The CDR3 sequence: CASEERPTDTQYF. In DNA, the CDR3 is TGTGCCAGCGAGGAACGGCCTACAGATACGCAGTATTTT.

V gene TRBV12-3 or TRBV12-4 combines with J gene TRBJ2-7, with 7 bases identical to TRBD1. This CDR3 is 13 amino acids long. The V segment lost 7 bases and the J segment 4 bases; nucleotides outside the gene matches: 7. CDR3 residues: CASKLTGLYEQYF. The CDR3 nucleotides are TGTGCCAGCAAATTGACAGGGTTATACGAGCAGTACTTC.

The rearrangement links TRBV7-2 to TRBJ2-7; D ambiguous. Germline CDR1 reads SGHTA; CDR2 reads FQGNSA. The CDR3 loop spans 14 amino acids. Deletions cut 5 bases from V and 0 bases from J, with 11 bases between. The CDR3 protein is CASSPRYDSYEQYF. The CDR3, as DNA: TGTGCCAGCAGCCCGCGGTACGACTCCTACGAGCAGTACTTC.

The V call is TRBV6-5, the J call TRBJ1-1; D is possibly TRBD1 (6 bases). This CDR3 is built from 15 residues. Looked up from germline, CDR1 is MNHEY and CDR2 is SVGAGI. Deletions cut 7 bases from V and 2 bases from J, with 17 bases between. The CDR3 region is CASNTNRVENTEAFF. CDR3 nucleotide sequence: TGTGCCAGCAATACTAACAGGGTAGAAAACACTGAAGCTTTCTTT.

The rearrangement links TRBV7-2 to TRBJ1-1, with D possibly being TRBD1 (5 bases). Germline-derived CDR1 and CDR2 are SGHTA and FQGNSA. V was cut by 5 bases and J by 5 bases, with 15 bases left in between. The CDR3 is 14 amino acids. The CDR3: CASSPGGGRTEAFF. CDR3 in DNA: TGTGCCAGCAGCCCCGGTGGGGGGAGGACTGAAGCTTTCTTT.

CDR3 DNA: TGTGCCAGCAGTGAATCGGACAACAATCAGCCCCAGCATTTT. This translates into CASSESDNNQPQHF. The chain links TRBV6-1 to TRBJ1-5; tentatively, D is TRBD1 (5 bases). The germline V and J ends were trimmed by 2 bases and 3 bases, with 8 bases remaining between them. CDR3 length equals 14 residues. Looked up from germline, CDR1 is MNHNS and CDR2 is SASEGT.

J is TRBJ2-3 and V is TRBV6-2 or TRBV6-3, with 9 bases lining up with TRBD1. The germline gives CDR1 MNHEY, CDR2 SVGEGT. V lost 5 bases to trimming and J lost 4 bases; unmatched junction nucleotides: 7. The CDR3 is 15 residues long. CDR3 amino acids: CASSLPGQGADTQYF. In DNA, the CDR3 is TGTGCCAGCAGTCTACCGGGACAGGGCGCAGATACGCAGTATTTT.

The V and J genes are TRBV5-1 and TRBJ2-7; no firm D call. Germline V gene sequence: CDR1 SGHRS, CDR2 YFSETQ. This CDR3 is built from 12 residues. V lost 3 bases and J 2 bases, leaving 6 bases between the germline ends. CDR3 DNA: TGCGCCAGCAGCTCATCTACCTACGAGCAGTACTTC. Encoded protein: CASSSSTYEQYF.

This chain links TRBV11-2 with TRBJ2-5; 8 bases agree with TRBD1. The CDR3 covers 15 residues. Germline assignment: CDR1 SGHAT and CDR2 FQNNGV. V shed 5 bases, J shed 5 bases, and the junction held 10 bases outside the gene matches. The CDR3 loop reads CASSTGQGPWETQYF. The CDR3 DNA reads as TGTGCCAGCAGCACAGGACAGGGTCCTTGGGAGACCCAGTACTTC.

The rearrangement uses TRBV27 and TRBJ2-5; 12 nucleotides align to TRBD2. CDR1 is MNHEY and CDR2 is SMNVEV in the germline V gene (reference sequence). CDR3 length equals 16 residues. Trimming cost V 5 bases and J 1 base; bases outside gene matches: 5. CDR3 in amino acids: CASSPWTSGVQETQYF. In nucleotides, the CDR3 is TGTGCCAGCAGTCCCTGGACTAGCGGGGTCCAAGAGACCCAGTACTTC.

The J gene is TRBJ2-3, the V gene TRBV7-2; the match to TRBD2 covers 7 bases. V dropped 3 bases and J dropped 5; count of bases not matched to a gene: 5. Germline CDR1 and CDR2: SGHTA and FQGNSA. This CDR3 contains 14 residues. This CDR3 is CASSFSGRGDTQYF. The CDR3 coding sequence is TGTGCCAGCAGCTTTAGCGGGCGAGGAGATACGCAGTATTTT.

This sequence joins TRBV9 and TRBJ2-4; the D gene is possibly TRBD1 (6 bases). This CDR3 region has 17 residues. Trimming stripped 0 bases from V and 0 bases from J, with 13 bases between. The V gene's germline CDR1 is SGDLS and CDR2 YYNGEE. The CDR3 DNA reads TGTGCCAGCAGCGTAGGAACAGGGAGCTTAGCCAAAAACATTCAGTACTTC. Translated, it gives CASSVGTGSLAKNIQYF.

The rearrangement joins TRBV21-1 to TRBJ1-2; the table's TRBD1 call for D was not verified on the DNA. TRBV21-1 is a listed pseudogene. This CDR3 has 14 residues. This CDR3 reads CASSKEDKNYGYTF. The CDR3 DNA is TGTGCCAGCAGCAAAGAGGACAAGAACTATGGCTACACCTTC.

The chain has TRBV24-1 and TRBJ2-2, with D tentatively TRBD2 (5 bases). The CDR3 length is 14 residues. Between the trimmed V and J ends, which lost 2 bases and 8 bases, there was a span of 11 bases. From germline, CDR1 is KGHDR and CDR2 SFDVKD. In nucleotides, the CDR3 is TGTGCCACCAGTGATTGGAGCCCGGGGGGGGAGCTGTTTTTT. Translation gives CATSDWSPGGELFF.

The chain uses TRBV4-1 and TRBJ2-7; D gene ambiguous. The CDR3 covers 14 residues. The V end was cut by 6 bases, the J end by 2 bases, with 14 bases between. The germline gives CDR1 MGHRA, CDR2 YSYEKL. The CDR3 spells CASRPLITAYEQYF. The CDR3 DNA is TGCGCCAGCAGGCCTCTAATCACGGCCTACGAGCAGTACTTC.